This entry concerns a single TCR beta chain. No antigen is known for it. The junction differs from germline at one of its ends, possibly a read error. Other DNA sequences from this sample encode an identical CDR3 as well. Germline V lookup: CDR1 SGHTA, CDR2 FQGNSA. This CDR3 spans 13 amino acids. The source of the sample is a study of cytotoxic CD8 clonotypes in ibrutinib-treated CLL. Broader study findings: At the start, clonality exceeded age-matched healthy donors and followed circulating CD8+ T-cell counts.

The intended depth for sequencing was 1 in 200,000 to 1 in 1 million T cells. The method was immunoSEQ multiplex PCR; TCRdb's version includes in-frame clones alone and lacks a portion of them. This sample has approximately 160,000 clones, with approximately 91% found just once. J is TRBJ2-7 and V is TRBV7-2, with 8 bases fitting TRBD1. This TCR was sampled from a human donor with chronic lymphocytic leukemia. The sequencing used PBMCs, collected at disease progression, from a patient treated with ibrutinib. The CDR3 DNA sequence: TGCGCCAGCAGCCGGACAGGGACGGATGAGCAGTACTTC. Amino acid sequence: CASSRTGTDEQYF.